The 13 T cell receptor beta chains below were found in one sample sequenced in a study of T cells in women clearing cervical HPV infection. The method was immunoSEQ multiplex PCR; TCRdb's version includes in-frame clones alone and lacks a portion of them. The sample table sets out about 20,000 clones. The material sequenced was blood buffy coat. These receptors were collected from a woman aged 18-69 years with a cervical HPV16 infection that either progressed to CIN3+ or cleared (not recorded which).

Concerning this clone itself: With the read ending 3 residues before the CDR3 end, the germline J gene is used to fill in that end. V and J are TRBV2 and TRBJ2-1, with a weak D call TRBD2 (6 bases). CDR3 size: 14 residues. The germline gives CDR1 SNHLY, CDR2 FYNNEI. V was clipped by 4 bases and J by 1 base, with 8 bases between them. The DNA read from the CDR3 is TGTGCCAGCAGTGGTGGAGGGTCCTACAATGAG. Amino acid sequence: CASSGGGSYNE. The CDR3 reads in full as CASSGGGSYNEQFF. Complete variable domain (other parts from reference TRBV2 and TRBJ2-1): EPEVTQTPSHQVTQMGQEVILRCVPISNHLYFYWYRQILGQKVEFLVSFYNNEISEKSEIFDDQFSVERPDGSNFTLKIRSTKLEDSAMYFCASSGGGSYNEQFFGPGTRLTVL.

About this clone itself: The missing CDR3 end, 3 residues past where the read stops, is filled in from the germline J gene. The genes are TRBV2 and TRBJ2-5, with D maybe TRBD2 (5 bases). The V and J ends lost 8 bases and 4 bases respectively, with 14 bases between them. Germline V CDR1 and CDR2: SNHLY, FYNNEI. This CDR3 is 13 amino acids long. The DNA read from the CDR3 is TGTGCCAGCTTATCCTTAGCGACAGAGACC. This translates into CASLSLATET. The entire CDR3 is CASLSLATETQYF.

As for this clone: The CDR3 extends 3 residues past the end of the read, so its final part is completed from the germline J gene. The V and J genes are TRBV30 and TRBJ1-2; 7 bases agree with TRBD1. CDR1 and CDR2 from the germline V gene are GTSNPN and SVGIG (reference sequence). V trimming: 0 bases; J trimming: 5 bases; junction bases outside the gene matches: 12. The CDR3 contains 16 residues. The CDR3 bases that were read are TGTGCCTGGAGTGTGTACCTTCAGGGGGGCACATATGGC. Its translation is CAWSVYLQGGTYG. The complete CDR3 protein is CAWSVYLQGGTYGYTF.

As concerns this clone: The read ends 3 residues early relative to the CDR3; the germline J gene fills the gap. The chain couples TRBV19 to TRBJ1-3; D remains unclear. Germline V gene lookup returns CDR1 LNHDA and CDR2 SQIVND (reference sequence). Trimming took 9 bases from V and 0 from J, leaving 6 bases between them. The CDR3 runs 12 residues. The CDR3 sequence: CASLSSGNTIYF. The sequenced CDR3 bases are TGTGCCAGCCTCTCCTCTGGAAACACC.

CDR3 sequence reads: CASSLPGRRTDTQYF. CDR3 DNA (partial): TGTGCCAGCAGCTTGCCCGGCAGGCGCACAGATACG. This chain links TRBV5-6 with TRBJ2-3; D not resolved. The read falls 3 residues short of the CDR3 end, and the missing part is taken from the germline J gene. The germline CDR1 and CDR2 sequences are SGHDT and YYEEEE. The CDR3 sequence is 15 residues long. Trimming took off 1 base at V and 1 base at J, with 10 bases between the two ends.

With respect to this clone: The read ends 3 residues before the CDR3 terminus; that terminus is restored from the germline J gene. The rearrangement links TRBV20-1 to TRBJ1-2; perhaps TRBD1 as D (6 bases). The CDR3 is 13 amino acids. From germline, CDR1 is DFQATT and CDR2 SNEGSKA (reference sequence). V was trimmed by 3 bases and J by 4 bases, leaving 12 bases between them. The sequenced CDR3 bases are TGCAGTGCTAGCCCAGGGGATTCCTATGGC. Translating it yields CSASPGDSYG. The complete CDR3 sequence is CSASPGDSYGYTF.

Points on this clone: The read ends 3 residues before the CDR3 terminus; that terminus is restored from the germline J gene. V is TRBV2 and J is TRBJ1-4, with D possibly matching TRBD1 (6 bases). The CDR3 sequence is 17 residues long. Germline-derived CDR1 and CDR2 are SNHLY and FYNNEI. Trimming took 3 bases from V and 0 from J, leaving 14 bases between them. The CDR3 is CASSDRGGFATNEKLFF. The covered CDR3 bases are TGTGCCAGCAGTGATAGGGGGGGTTTTGCAACTAATGAAAAA.

Regarding this clone: The read stops 3 residues short of the end of the CDR3; the missing end is completed from the germline J gene. The genes are TRBV9 and TRBJ2-3, with D maybe TRBD1 (6 bases). CDR3 length: 15 amino acids. V was cut by 4 bases and J by 5 bases, with 17 bases left in between. CDR1 is SGDLS and CDR2 is YYNGEE in the germline V gene. Incomplete CDR3 DNA: TGTGCCAGCAGCCCAGGTGGGGGCATAATAGATACG. It translates to CASSPGGGIIDT. The complete CDR3 protein is CASSPGGGIIDTQYF.

Details on this clone: The CDR3 end lies 3 residues beyond the end of the read and is filled in from the germline J gene. The chain links TRBV12-3 or TRBV12-4 to TRBJ2-5; maybe TRBD2 (7 bases). The CDR3 covers 15 residues. V was trimmed by 5 bases and J by 5 bases, leaving 18 bases between them. CDR3 DNA, as far as it was read: TGTGCCAGCAGTCCTCGGGGGGCTGGTCGGGAGACC. This gives the protein CASSPRGAGRET. The CDR3 in full is CASSPRGAGRETQYF.

Note on this clone: One end of the junction fails to match germline, which may point to a read error. The CDR3 goes on 3 residues after the read ends, and that part is filled in from the germline J gene. The chain links TRBV4-2 to TRBJ1-2; the match to TRBD1 covers 10 bases. CDR3 length: 16 amino acids. CDR1 is LGHNA, CDR2 YNFKEQ, per germline. This CDR3 reads CASSVYAGTGDYGYTF. The CDR3 bases that were read are TGCGCCAGCAGCGTTTACGCCGGGACAGGGGACTATGGC.

Details on this clone: Read sequence stops 3 residues before the CDR3 end, and the germline J gene provides the missing end. The chain has TRBV4-2 and TRBJ2-1, with TRBD2 matching 12 bases. J lost 4 bases, V lost 3 bases, and 10 bases had no gene match. From germline, CDR1 is LGHNA and CDR2 YNFKEQ. The CDR3 sequence is 18 residues long. The CDR3 loop is CASSHLGLAGFGYNEQFF. The sequenced CDR3 bases are TGTGCCAGCAGCCACCTCGGACTAGCGGGGTTTGGGTACAATGAG.

Comments on this clone: The sequence runs out 3 residues before the end of the CDR3; the remainder is reconstructed from the germline J gene. The chain couples TRBV20-1 to TRBJ2-3; 7 nucleotides align to TRBD2. The germline gives CDR1 DFQATT, CDR2 SNEGSKA (reference sequence). The V segment lost 5 bases and the J segment 4 bases; nucleotides outside the gene matches: 9. This CDR3 contains 14 residues. The DNA read from the CDR3 is TGCAGTGCTTTTGTCGGGGGAGGGGCAGATACG. Translation: CSAFVGGGADT. The CDR3 as a whole reads CSAFVGGGADTQYF.

Details on this clone: The read ends 3 residues early relative to the CDR3; the germline J gene fills the gap. This chain uses TRBV5-1 with TRBJ2-3; 9 bases fit TRBD2. V gave up 0 bases and J gave up 1 base; unmatched junction bases: 3. Germline lookup yields CDR1 SGHRS and CDR2 YFSETQ. The CDR3 has 16 amino acids. Partial CDR3 DNA: TGCGCCAGCAGCTTGGATGCTAGCGGGGGCACAGATACG. Amino acids: CASSLDASGGTDT. The entire CDR3 sequence reads CASSLDASGGTDTQYF.